This TCR beta chain was documented in a study of T cells in tumors after PD-1 blockade. Overall study context: Patients received pembrolizumab 200 mg every 3 weeks or cemiplimab 350 mg every 2 weeks. During anti-PD-1 treatment, some patients continued daily vismodegib 150 mg.

Input was roughly 616 ng to 6,500 ng of genomic DNA from tumor or blood. Germline CDR1 is MDHEN and CDR2 is SYDVKM. V dropped 1 base and J dropped 1; count of bases not matched to a gene: 14. The CDR3 contains 20 residues. Profiling relied on immunoSEQ multiplex PCR, and the TCRdb table lists in-frame clones only, not all of them. This table has roughly 14,000 clones, approximately 80% appearing once. The V call is TRBV28, the J call TRBJ2-5; TRBD2 matches at 11 bases. The specimen was PBMCs, collected after anti-PD-1 treatment. The sequence was obtained from a human donor with basal cell carcinoma. The CDR3 is CASSLYGGPLAGGTQETQYF. The CDR3 DNA reads TGTGCCAGCAGTTTATATGGGGGCCCCTTAGCGGGAGGGACCCAAGAGACCCAGTACTTC.